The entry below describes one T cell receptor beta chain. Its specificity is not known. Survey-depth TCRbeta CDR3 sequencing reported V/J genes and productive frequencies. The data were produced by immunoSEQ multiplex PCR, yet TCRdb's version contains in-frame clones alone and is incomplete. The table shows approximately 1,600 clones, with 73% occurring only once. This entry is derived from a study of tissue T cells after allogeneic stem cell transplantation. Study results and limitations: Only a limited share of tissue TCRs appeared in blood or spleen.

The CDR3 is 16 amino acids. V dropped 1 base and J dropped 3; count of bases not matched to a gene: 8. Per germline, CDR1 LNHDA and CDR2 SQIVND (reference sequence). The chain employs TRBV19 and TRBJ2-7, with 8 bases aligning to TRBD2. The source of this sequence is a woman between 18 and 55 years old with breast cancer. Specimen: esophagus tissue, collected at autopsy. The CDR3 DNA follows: TGTGCCAGTAGTATAGCGGGGGGGGCCACCTACTACGAGCAGTACTTC. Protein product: CASSIAGGATYYEQYF.